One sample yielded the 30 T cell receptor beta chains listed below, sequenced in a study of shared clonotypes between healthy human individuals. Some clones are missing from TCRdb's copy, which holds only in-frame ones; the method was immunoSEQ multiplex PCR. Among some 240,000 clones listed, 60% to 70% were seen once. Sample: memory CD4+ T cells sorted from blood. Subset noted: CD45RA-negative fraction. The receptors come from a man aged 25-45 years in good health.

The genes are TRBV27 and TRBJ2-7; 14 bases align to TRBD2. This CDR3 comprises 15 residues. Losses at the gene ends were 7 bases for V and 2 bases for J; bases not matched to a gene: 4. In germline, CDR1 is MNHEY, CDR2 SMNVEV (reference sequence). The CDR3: CASKTTSGRAYEQYF. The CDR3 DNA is TGTGCCAGCAAAACGACTAGCGGGAGGGCCTACGAGCAGTACTTC.

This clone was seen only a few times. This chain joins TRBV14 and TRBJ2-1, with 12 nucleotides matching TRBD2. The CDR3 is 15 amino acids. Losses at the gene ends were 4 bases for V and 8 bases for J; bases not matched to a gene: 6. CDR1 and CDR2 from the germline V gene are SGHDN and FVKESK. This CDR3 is CASSLPGLAGHEQFF. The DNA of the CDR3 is TGTGCCAGCAGCCTTCCGGGACTAGCGGGCCATGAGCAGTTCTTC.

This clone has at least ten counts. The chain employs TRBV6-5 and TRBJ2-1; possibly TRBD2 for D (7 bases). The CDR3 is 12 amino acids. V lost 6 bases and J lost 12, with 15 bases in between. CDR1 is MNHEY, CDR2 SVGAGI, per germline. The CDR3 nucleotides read TGTGCCAGCAGCGACACTAGGGGGGGGCAGTTCTTC. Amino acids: CASSDTRGGQFF.

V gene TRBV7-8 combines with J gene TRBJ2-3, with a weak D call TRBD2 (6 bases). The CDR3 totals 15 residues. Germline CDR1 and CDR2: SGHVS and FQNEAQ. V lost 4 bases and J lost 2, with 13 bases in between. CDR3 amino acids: CASSSNSGLTDTQYF. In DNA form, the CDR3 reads TGTGCCAGCAGCTCGAATAGCGGCCTCACAGATACGCAGTATTTT.

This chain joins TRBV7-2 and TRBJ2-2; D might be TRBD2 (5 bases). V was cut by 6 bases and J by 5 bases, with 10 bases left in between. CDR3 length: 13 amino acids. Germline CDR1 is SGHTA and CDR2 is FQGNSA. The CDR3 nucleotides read TGTGCCAGCAGTTCAACTAGGACCGGGGAGCTGTTTTTT. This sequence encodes CASSSTRTGELFF.

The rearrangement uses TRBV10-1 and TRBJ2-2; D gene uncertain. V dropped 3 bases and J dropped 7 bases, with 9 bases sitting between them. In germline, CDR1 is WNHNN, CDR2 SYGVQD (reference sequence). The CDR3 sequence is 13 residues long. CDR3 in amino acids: CASSDITSGELFF. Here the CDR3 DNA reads TGCGCCAGCAGTGACATTACCAGCGGGGAGCTGTTTTTT.

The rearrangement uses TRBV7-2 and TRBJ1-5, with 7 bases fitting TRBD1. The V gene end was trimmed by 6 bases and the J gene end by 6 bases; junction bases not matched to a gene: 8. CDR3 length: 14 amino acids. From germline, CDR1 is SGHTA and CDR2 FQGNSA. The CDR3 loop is CASRDTGVGQPQHF. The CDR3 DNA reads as TGTGCCAGCAGGGACACAGGGGTAGGTCAGCCCCAGCATTTT.

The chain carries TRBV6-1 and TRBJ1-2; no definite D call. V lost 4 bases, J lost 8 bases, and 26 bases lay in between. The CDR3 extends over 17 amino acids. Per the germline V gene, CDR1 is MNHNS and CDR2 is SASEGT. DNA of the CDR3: TGTGCCAGCAGTGCTCATAACCCCACGGACCGCGCGAAAGGCTACACCTTC. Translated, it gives CASSAHNPTDRAKGYTF.

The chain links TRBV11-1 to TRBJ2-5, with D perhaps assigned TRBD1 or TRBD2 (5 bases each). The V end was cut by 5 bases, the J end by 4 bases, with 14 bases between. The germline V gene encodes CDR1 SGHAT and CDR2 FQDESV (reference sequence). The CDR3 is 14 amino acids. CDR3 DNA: TGTGCCAGCAGCCCGGGGCGGACGATAGAGACCCAGTACTTC. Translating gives CASSPGRTIETQYF.

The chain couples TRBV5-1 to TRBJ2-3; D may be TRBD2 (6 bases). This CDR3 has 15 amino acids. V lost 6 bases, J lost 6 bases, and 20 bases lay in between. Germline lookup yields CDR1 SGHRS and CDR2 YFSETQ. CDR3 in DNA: TGCGCCAGCACCTTTAGCGGAAACCCGGGGGATACGCAGTATTTT. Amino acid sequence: CASTFSGNPGDTQYF.

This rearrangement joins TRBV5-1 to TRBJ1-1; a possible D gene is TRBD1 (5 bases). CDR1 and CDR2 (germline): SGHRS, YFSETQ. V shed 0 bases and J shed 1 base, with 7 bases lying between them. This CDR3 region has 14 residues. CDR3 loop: CASSLEGRNTEAFF. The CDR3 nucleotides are TGCGCCAGCAGCTTGGAGGGACGGAACACTGAAGCTTTCTTT.

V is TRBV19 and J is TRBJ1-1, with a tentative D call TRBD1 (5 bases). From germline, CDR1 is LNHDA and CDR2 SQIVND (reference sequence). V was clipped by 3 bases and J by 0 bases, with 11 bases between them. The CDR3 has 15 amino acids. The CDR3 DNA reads TGTGCCAGTAGTATTCGGGGCCCCATGAACACTGAAGCTTTCTTT. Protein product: CASSIRGPMNTEAFF.

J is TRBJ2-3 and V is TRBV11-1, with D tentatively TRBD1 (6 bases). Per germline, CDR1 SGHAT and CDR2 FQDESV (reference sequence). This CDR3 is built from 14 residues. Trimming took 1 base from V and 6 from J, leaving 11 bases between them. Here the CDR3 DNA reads TGTGCCAGCAGCTTAGGGGACACCGCCGATACGCAGTATTTT. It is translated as CASSLGDTADTQYF.

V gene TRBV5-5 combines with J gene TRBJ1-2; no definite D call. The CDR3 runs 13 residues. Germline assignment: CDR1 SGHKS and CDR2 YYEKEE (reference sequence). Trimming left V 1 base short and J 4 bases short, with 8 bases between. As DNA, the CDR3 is TGTGCCAGCAGCTTGATGCGGGGCTATGGCTACACCTTC. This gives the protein CASSLMRGYGYTF.

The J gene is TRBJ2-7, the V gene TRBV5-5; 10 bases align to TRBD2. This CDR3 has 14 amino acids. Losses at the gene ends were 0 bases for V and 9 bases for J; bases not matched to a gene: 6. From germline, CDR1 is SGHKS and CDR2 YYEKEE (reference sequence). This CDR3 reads CASSLGASGSRQYF. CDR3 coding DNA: TGTGCCAGCAGCTTGGGGGCTAGCGGGAGTCGGCAGTACTTC.

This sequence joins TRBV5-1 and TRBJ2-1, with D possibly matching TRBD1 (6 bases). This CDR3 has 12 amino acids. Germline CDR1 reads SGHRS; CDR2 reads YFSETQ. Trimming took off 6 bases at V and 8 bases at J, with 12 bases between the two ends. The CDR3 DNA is TGCGCCAGCACCTCAGAGGGGGATGAGCAGTTCTTC. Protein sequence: CASTSEGDEQFF.

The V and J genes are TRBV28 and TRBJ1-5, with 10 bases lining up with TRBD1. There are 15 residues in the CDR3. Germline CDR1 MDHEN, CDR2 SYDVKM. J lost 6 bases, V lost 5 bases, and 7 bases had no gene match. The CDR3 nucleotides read TGTGCCAGCAGTCCGACAGGGGGCGCAGGTCAGCCCCAGCATTTT. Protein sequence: CASSPTGGAGQPQHF.

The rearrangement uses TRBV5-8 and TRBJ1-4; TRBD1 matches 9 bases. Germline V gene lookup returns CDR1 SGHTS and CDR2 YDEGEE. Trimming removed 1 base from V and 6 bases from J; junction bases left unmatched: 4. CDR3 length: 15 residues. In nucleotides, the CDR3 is TGTGCCAGCAGCTTGACAGGGGGCGGGGATGAAAAACTGTTTTTT. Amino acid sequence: CASSLTGGGDEKLFF.

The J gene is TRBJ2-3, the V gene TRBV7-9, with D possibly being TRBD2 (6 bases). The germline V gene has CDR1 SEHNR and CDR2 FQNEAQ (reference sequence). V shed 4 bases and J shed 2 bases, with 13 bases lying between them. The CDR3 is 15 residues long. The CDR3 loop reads CASSSPGLSTDTQYF. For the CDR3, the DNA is TGTGCCAGCAGCTCCCCGGGACTGTCCACAGATACGCAGTATTTT. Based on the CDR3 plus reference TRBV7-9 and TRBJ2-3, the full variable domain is DTGVSQNPRHKITKRGQNVTFRCDPISEHNRLYWYRQTLGQGPEFLTYFQNEAQLEKSRLLSDRFSAERPKGSFSTLEIQRTEQGDSAMYLCASSSPGLSTDTQYFGPGTRLTVL.

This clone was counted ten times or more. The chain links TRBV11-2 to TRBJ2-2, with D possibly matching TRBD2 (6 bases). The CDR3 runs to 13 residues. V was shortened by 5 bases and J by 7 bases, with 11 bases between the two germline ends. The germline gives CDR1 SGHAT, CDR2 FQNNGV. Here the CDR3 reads CASSGRHGGELFF. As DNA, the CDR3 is TGTGCCAGCAGCGGGAGGCACGGCGGGGAGCTGTTTTTT.

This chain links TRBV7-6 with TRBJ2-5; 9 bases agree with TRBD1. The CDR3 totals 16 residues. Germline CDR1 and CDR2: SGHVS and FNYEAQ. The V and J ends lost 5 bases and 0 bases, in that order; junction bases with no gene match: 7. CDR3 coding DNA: TGTGCCAGCAGCCCGACCGGACAGGGGTACCAAGAGACCCAGTACTTC. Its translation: CASSPTGQGYQETQYF.

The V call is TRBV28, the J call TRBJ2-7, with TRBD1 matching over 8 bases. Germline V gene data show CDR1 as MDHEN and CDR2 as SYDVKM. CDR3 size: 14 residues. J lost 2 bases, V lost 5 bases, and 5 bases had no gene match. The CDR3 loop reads CASSRQGYPYEQYF. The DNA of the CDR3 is TGTGCCAGCAGTCGACAGGGGTATCCCTACGAGCAGTACTTC. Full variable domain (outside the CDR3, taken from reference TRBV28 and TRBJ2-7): DVKVTQSSRYLVKRTGEKVFLECVQDMDHENMFWYRQDPGLGLRLIYFSYDVKMKEKGDIPEGYSVSREKKERFSLILESASTNQTSMYLCASSRQGYPYEQYFGPGTRLTVT.

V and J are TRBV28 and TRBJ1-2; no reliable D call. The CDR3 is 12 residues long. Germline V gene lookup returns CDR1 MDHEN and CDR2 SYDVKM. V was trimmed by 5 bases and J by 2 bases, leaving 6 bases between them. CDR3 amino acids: CASSLKNYGYTF. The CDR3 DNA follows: TGTGCCAGCAGTCTCAAGAACTATGGCTACACCTTC.

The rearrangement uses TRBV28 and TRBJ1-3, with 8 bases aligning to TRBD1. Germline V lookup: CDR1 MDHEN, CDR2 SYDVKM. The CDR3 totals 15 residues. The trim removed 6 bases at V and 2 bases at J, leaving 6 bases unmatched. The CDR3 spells CASSRDRGTGNTIYF. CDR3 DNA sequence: TGTGCCAGCAGCCGCGACAGGGGTACTGGAAACACCATATATTTT.

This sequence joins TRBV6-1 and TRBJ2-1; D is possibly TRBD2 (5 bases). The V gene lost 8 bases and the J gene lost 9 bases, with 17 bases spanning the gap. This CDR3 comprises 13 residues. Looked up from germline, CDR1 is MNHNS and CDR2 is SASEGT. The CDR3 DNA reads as TGTGCCAGCTCGAGGGAGAGGTTAGGTGAGCAGTTCTTC. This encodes CASSRERLGEQFF.

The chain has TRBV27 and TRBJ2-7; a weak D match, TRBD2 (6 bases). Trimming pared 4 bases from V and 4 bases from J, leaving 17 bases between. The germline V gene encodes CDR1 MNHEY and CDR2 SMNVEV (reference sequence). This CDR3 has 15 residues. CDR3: CASSYGDFGVYEQYF. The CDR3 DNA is TGTGCCAGCAGTTACGGGGACTTCGGGGTATACGAGCAGTACTTC.

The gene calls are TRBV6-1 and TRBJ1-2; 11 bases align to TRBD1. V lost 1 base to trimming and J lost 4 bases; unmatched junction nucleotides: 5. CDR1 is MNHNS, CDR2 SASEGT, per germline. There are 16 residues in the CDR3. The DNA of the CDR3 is TGTGCCAGCAGTGAAGGGACAGGGGGCTCCCTCTATGGCTACACCTTC. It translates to CASSEGTGGSLYGYTF.

CDR3 nucleotide sequence: TGCGCCAGCAGCCCTGGACAGGGGGCGGTCGGCTACACCTTC. This codes for CASSPGQGAVGYTF. V is TRBV5-1 and J is TRBJ1-2; 11 nucleotides align to TRBD1. The CDR3 is 14 residues long. Per germline, CDR1 SGHRS and CDR2 YFSETQ. V was pared by 4 bases and J by 8 bases, with 7 bases of the junction left unmatched.

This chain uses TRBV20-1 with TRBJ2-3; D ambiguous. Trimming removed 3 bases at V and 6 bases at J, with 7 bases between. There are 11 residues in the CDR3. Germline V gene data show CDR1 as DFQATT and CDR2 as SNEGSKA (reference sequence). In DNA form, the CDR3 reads TGCAGTGCTAGCTGGAAGGATACGCAGTATTTT. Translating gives CSASWKDTQYF.

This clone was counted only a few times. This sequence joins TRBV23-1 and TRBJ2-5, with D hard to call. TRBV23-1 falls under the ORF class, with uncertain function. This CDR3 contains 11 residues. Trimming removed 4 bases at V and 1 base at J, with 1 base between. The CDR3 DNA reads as TGCGCCAGCAGTCTCCAAGAGACCCAGTACTTC. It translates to CASSLQETQYF.